This T cell receptor (beta chain) was captured by sequencing in a study of regulatory T cells in long-lasting Graves disease. Study-wide context: Newly diagnosed Graves' patients had under 3 months of antithyroid drugs.

Trimming pared 8 bases from V and 4 bases from J, leaving 17 bases between. This CDR3 has 14 residues. Germline CDR1 and CDR2: MNHNS and SASEGT. Sample time point: newly diagnosed GD, antithyroid drugs for less than 3 months. PBMC-derived RNA was used for the TCR library. Library construction for TCR beta used iRepertoire HTBI primers and Arm-PCR of CDR3 regions. TCRdb redid the calling of the multiplex PCR reads with MiXCR, one entry per CDR3 protein. The data contain hundreds of thousands of distinct CDR3 sequences, about 16% of them singletons. This clonotype was seen many times. The same specimen was also included in a second study, on T cells in Graves' hyperthyroidism and ophthalmopathy.

This TCR was sampled from a woman in her 30s with Graves disease. J is TRBJ1-2 and V is TRBV6-1; perhaps TRBD1 as D (5 bases). This material consisted of peripheral blood mononuclear cells (PBMCs), taken at new diagnosis, from a patient treated with antithyroid drugs. The CDR3 region is CASGGAKIPYGYTF. The CDR3 nucleotides are TGTGCCAGCGGAGGGGCGAAGATTCCCTATGGCTACACCTTC.